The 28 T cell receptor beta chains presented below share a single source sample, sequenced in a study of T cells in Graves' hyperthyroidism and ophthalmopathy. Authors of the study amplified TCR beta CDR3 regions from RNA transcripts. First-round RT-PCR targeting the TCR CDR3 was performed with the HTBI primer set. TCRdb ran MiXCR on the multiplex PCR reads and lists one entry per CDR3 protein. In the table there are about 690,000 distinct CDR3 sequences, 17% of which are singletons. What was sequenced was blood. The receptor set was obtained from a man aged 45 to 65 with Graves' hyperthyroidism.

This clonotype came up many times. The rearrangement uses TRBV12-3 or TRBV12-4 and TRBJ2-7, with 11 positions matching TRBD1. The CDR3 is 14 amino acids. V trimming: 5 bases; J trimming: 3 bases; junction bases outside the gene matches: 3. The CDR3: CASSGGTGGYEQYF. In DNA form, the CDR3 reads TGTGCCAGCAGTGGCGGGACAGGGGGCTACGAGCAGTACTTC.

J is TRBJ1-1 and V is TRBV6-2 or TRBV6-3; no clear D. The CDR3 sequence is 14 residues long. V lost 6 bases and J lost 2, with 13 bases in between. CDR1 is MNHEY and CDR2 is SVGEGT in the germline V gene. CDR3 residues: CASRTWTVNTEAFF. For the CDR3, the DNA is TGTGCCAGCAGGACTTGGACGGTAAACACTGAAGCTTTCTTT.

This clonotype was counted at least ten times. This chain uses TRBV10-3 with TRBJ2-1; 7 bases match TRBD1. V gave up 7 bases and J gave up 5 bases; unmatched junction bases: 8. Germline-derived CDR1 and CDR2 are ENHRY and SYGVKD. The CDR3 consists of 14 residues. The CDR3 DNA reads TGTGCCATCACTACGGGACAGCTTAACAATGAGCAGTTCTTC. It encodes CAITTGQLNNEQFF.

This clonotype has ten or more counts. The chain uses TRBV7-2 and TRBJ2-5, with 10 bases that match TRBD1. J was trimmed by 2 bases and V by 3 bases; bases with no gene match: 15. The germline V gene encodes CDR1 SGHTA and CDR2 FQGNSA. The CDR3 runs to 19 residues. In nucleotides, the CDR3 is TGTGCCAGCAGCTTCGTATACCGACAGGGGGCGTACCATCAAGAGACCCAGTACTTC. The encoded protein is CASSFVYRQGAYHQETQYF.

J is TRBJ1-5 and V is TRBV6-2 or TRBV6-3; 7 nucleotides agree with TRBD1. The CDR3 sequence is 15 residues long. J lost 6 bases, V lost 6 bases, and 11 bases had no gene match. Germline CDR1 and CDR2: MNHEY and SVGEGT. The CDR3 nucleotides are TGTGCCAGCAGACCGCAGACAGGGTTGGGTCAGCCCCAGCATTTT. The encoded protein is CASRPQTGLGQPQHF.

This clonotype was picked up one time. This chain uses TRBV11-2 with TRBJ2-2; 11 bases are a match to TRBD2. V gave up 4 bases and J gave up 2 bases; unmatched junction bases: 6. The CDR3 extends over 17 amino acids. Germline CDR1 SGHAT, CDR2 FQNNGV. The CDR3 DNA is TGTGCCAGCAGCTCAAGACTAGCGGGACGCAACACCGGGGAGCTGTTTTTT. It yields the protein CASSSRLAGRNTGELFF.

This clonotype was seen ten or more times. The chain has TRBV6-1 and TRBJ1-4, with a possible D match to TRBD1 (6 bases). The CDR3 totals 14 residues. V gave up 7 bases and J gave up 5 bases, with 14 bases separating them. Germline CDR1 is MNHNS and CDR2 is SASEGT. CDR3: CASTTGRGNEKLFF. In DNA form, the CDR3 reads TGTGCCAGCACCACGGGGAGGGGGAATGAAAAACTGTTTTTT.

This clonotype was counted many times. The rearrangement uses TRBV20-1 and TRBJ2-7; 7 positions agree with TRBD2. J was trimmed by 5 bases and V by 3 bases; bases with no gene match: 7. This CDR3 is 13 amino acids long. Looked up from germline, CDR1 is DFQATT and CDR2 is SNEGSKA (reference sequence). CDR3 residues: CSARGGSYNEQYF. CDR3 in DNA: TGCAGTGCTAGGGGCGGGAGTTATAACGAGCAGTACTTC.

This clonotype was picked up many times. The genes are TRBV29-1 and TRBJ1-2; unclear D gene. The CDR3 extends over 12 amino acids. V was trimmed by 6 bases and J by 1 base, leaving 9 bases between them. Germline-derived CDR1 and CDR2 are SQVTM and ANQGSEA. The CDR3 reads CSVEPFNYGYTF. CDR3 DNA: TGCAGCGTAGAACCATTTAACTATGGCTACACCTTC.

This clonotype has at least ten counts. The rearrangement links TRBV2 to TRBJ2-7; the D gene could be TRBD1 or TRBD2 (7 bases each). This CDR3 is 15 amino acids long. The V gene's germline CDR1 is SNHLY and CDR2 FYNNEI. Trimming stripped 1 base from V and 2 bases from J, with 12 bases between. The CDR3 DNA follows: TGTGCCAGCAGTGAAGGCAGGGGGGGCACCTACGAGCAGTACTTC. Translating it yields CASSEGRGGTYEQYF.

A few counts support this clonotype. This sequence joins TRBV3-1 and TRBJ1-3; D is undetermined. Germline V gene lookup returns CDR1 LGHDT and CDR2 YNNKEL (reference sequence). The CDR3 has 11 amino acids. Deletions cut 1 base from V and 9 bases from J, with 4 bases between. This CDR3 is CASSQASTIYF. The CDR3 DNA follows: TGTGCCAGCAGCCAAGCGAGCACCATATATTTT.

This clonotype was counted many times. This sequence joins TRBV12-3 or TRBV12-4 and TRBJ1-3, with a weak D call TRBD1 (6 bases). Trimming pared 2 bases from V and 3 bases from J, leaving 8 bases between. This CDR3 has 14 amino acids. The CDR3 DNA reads TGTGCCAGCAGTTTAAACAGGGTTGGAAACACCATATATTTT. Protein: CASSLNRVGNTIYF.

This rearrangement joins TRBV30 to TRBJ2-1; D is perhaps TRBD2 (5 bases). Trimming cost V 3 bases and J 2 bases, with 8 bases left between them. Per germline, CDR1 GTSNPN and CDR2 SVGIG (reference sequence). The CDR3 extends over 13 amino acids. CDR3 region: CAWSGNTYNEQFF. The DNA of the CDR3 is TGTGCCTGGAGCGGGAACACCTACAATGAGCAGTTCTTC.

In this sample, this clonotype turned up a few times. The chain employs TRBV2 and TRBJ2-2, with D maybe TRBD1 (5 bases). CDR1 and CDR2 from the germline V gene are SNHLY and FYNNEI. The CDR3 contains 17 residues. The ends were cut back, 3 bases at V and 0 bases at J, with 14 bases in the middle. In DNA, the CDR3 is TGTGCCAGCAGTGACCAATTACAGGATGCGAACACCGGGGAGCTGTTTTTT. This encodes CASSDQLQDANTGELFF. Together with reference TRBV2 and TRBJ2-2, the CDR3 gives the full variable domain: EPEVTQTPSHQVTQMGQEVILRCVPISNHLYFYWYRQILGQKVEFLVSFYNNEISEKSEIFDDQFSVERPDGSNFTLKIRSTKLEDSAMYFCASSDQLQDANTGELFFGEGSRLTVL.

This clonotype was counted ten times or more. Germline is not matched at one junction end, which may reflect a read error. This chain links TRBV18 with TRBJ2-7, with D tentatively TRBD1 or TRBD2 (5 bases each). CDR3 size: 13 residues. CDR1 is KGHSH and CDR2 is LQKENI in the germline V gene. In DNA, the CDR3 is TGCGCCAGCAGCCCGGGACGGACCTACGAGCAGTACTTC. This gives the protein CASSPGRTYEQYF.

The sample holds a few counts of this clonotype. As DNA, the CDR3 is TGTGCCAGCAGTTGGGGACTACCCTCCTACGAGCAGTACTTC. It encodes CASSWGLPSYEQYF. The chain has TRBV6-1 and TRBJ2-7, with TRBD2 matching over 7 bases. CDR1 is MNHNS, CDR2 SASEGT, per germline. There are 14 residues in the CDR3. The V segment lost 5 bases and the J segment 0 bases; nucleotides outside the gene matches: 4.

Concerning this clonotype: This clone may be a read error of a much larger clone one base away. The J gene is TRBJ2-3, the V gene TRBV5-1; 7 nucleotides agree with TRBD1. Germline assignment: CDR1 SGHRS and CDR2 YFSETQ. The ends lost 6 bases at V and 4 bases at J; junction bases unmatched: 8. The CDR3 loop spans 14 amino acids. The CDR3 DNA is TGCGCCAGCATGAGGGGGCAGGGCGCAGATACGCAGTATTTT. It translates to CASMRGQGADTQYF.

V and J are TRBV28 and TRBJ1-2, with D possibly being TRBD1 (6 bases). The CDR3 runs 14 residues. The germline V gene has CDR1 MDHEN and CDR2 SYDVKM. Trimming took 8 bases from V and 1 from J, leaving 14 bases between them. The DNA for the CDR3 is TGTGCCAGCCGAGTAACAGGGCATAACTATGGCTACACCTTC. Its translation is CASRVTGHNYGYTF.

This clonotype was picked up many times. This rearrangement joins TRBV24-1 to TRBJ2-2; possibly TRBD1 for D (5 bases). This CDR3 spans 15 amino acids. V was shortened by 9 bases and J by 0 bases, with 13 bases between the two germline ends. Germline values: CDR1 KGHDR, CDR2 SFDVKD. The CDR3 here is CATAKGLANTGELFF. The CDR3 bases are TGTGCCACCGCGAAGGGGCTCGCGAACACCGGGGAGCTGTTTTTT.

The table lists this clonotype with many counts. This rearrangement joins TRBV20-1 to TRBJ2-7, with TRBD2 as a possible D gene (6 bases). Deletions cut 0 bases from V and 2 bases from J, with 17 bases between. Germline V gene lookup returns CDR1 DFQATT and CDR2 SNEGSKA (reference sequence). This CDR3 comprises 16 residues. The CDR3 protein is CSARDPSRLATYEQYF. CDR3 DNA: TGCAGTGCTAGAGACCCCTCTAGGCTAGCGACCTACGAGCAGTACTTC.

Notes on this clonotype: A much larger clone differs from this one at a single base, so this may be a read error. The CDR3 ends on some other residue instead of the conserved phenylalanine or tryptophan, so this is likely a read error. In nucleotides, the CDR3 is TGTGCCAGCAGTTACCTACGGGGCGCCTACAATGAGCAGTTCCTC. Its translation is CASSYLRGAYNEQFL. The chain is built from TRBV6-2 or TRBV6-3 and TRBJ2-1; TRBD1 or TRBD2 may be the D gene (5 bases each). Per germline, CDR1 MNHEY and CDR2 SVGEGT. V lost 2 bases and J lost 2, with 10 bases in between. The CDR3 has 15 residues.

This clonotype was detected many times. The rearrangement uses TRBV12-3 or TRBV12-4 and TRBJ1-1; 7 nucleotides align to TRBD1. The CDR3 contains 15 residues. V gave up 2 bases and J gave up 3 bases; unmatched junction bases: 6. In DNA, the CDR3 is TGTGCCAGCAGTTTATCCCACAGGGGCCACACTGAAGCTTTCTTT. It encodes CASSLSHRGHTEAFF.

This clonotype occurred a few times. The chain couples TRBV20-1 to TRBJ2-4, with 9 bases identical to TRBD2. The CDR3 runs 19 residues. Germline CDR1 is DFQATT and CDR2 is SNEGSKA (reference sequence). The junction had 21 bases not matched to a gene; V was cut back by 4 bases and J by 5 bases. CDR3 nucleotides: TGCAGTGCTAAAAGGGGTCTAGCGGGGAGATTTCCCCGGGAAAACATTCAGTACTTC. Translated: CSAKRGLAGRFPRENIQYF.

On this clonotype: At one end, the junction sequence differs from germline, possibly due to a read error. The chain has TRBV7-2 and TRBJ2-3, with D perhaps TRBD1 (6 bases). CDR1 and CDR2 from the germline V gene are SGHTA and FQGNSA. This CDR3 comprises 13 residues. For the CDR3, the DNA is TGTGCCAGTAGCTTAGTTCGGACAGATAGGCAGTATTTT. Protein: CASSLVRTDRQYF.

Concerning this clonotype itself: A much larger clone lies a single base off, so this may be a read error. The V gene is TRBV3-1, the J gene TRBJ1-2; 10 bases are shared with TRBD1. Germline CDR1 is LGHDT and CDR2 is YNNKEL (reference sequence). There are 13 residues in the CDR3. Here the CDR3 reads CASRDRGKNGNTF. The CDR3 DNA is TGTGCCAGCAGGGACAGGGGGAAGAATGGCAACACCTTC.

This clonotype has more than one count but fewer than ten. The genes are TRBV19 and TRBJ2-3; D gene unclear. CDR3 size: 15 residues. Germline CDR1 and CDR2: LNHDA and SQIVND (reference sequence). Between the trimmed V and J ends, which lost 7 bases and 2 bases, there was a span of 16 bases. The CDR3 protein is CASKPVTTYTDTQYF. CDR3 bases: TGTGCCAGTAAGCCCGTCACCACCTACACAGATACGCAGTATTTT.

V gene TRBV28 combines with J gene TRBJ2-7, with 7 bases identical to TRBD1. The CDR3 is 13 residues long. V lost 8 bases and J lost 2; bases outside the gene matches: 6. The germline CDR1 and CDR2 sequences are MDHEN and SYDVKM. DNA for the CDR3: TGTGCCAGCGTCCCGGGACAGACCTACGAGCAGTACTTC. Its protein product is CASVPGQTYEQYF.

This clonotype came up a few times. The CDR3 spells CSASWGNEQFF. CDR3 sequence (DNA): TGCAGTGCTAGCTGGGGGAATGAGCAGTTCTTC. The chain uses TRBV20-1 and TRBJ2-1; D tentatively fits TRBD1 or TRBD2 (5 bases each). V dropped 3 bases and J dropped 7 bases, with 7 bases sitting between them. This CDR3 has 11 residues. CDR1 is DFQATT and CDR2 is SNEGSKA in the germline V gene (reference sequence).